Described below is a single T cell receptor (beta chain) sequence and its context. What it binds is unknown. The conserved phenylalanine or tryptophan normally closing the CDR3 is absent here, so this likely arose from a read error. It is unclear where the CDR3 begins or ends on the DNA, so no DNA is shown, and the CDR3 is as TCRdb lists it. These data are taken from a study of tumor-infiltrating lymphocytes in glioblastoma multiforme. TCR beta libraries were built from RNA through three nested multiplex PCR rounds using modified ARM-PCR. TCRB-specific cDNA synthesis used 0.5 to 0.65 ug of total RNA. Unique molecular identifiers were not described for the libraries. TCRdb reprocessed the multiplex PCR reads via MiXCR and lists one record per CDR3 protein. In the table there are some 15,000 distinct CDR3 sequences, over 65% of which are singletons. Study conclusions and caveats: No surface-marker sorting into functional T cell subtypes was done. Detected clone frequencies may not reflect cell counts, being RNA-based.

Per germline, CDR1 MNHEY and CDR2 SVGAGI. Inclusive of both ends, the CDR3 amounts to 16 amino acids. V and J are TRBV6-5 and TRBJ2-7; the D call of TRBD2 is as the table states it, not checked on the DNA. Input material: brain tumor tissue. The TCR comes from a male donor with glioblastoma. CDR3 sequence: CASSYGLAGGRGGRYL.